This T cell receptor (beta chain) is drawn from a study of Ad26.COV2.S vaccination and SARS-CoV-2 variants. Study context: Once or twice, 56 days apart, Ad26.COV2.S was delivered intramuscularly. Whole-study results and caveats: Breadth and depth estimates from TCRs may understate total T cell responses.

Trimming took 0 bases from V and 5 from J, leaving 9 bases between them. CDR1 and CDR2 (germline): SGDLS, YYNGEE. This CDR3 has 14 amino acids. Libraries were prepared by immunoSEQ multiplex PCR; TCRdb keeps only in-frame clonotypes and omits some of them. The profile shows about 350,000 clones, about 89% of them singletons. Regarding treatment: roughly 18 received Ad26.COV2.S at low or high dose, single or two shots; about 5 received placebo; per-sample allocation not given. Samples analyzed were those drawn on day 63 after the first vaccine or placebo injection. In this sample, this clone turned up a few times. Its antigen is not identified.

V gene TRBV9 combines with J gene TRBJ1-5; D possibly corresponds to TRBD1 (6 bases). The TCR originated in a person aged 18-65 years who received the Ad26.COV2.S COVID-19 vaccine or a placebo. The sample in question was peripheral blood, obtained in a trial of Ad26.COV2.S vaccine versus placebo. CDR3 residues: CASSVGSGDQPQHF. The CDR3 region has the DNA TGTGCCAGCAGCGTAGGCTCAGGGGATCAGCCCCAGCATTTT.